The 10 T cell receptor beta chains below all came from one sample that was sequenced in a study of shared clonotypes between healthy human individuals. Naive CD8 cells lacked CD45RO and underwent positive selection for CCR7, leaving out terminally differentiated effector memory CD45RA+ cells. This table comes from immunoSEQ multiplex PCR, and its TCRdb copy is limited to in-frame clones, with some not included. The data show fewer than 1 million clones, about 96% seen once. Sample: naive CD8+ T cells sorted from blood. These receptors originate from a man aged 30-40 years in good health.

The chain couples TRBV7-6 to TRBJ2-3; D is uncertain. Trimming pared 5 bases from V and 6 bases from J, leaving 9 bases between. Germline V CDR1 and CDR2: SGHVS, FNYEAQ. The length of the CDR3 is 12 residues. The CDR3 DNA sequence: TGTGCCAGCAGCCTTCCTAGGGATACGCAGTATTTT. The encoded protein is CASSLPRDTQYF.

In its sample, this clone was seen once. The chain carries TRBV7-8 and TRBJ2-1, with 7 bases fitting TRBD1. This CDR3 comprises 16 residues. CDR1 is SGHVS and CDR2 is FQNEAQ in the germline V gene. The ends lost 6 bases at V and 0 bases at J; junction bases unmatched: 8. For the CDR3, the DNA is TGTGCCAGCAGAGACAGGGTGGTTTACTCCTACAATGAGCAGTTCTTC. Encoded protein: CASRDRVVYSYNEQFF. Full variable domain (rest looked up from reference TRBV7-8 and TRBJ2-1): GAGVSQSPRYKVAKRGQDVALRCDPISGHVSLFWYQQALGQGPEFLTYFQNEAQLDKSGLPSDRFFAERPEGSVSTLKIQRTQQEDSAVYLCASRDRVVYSYNEQFFGPGTRLTVL.

The CDR3, as DNA: TGTGCCAGCAGTTCGACAGCCTCAGGGCCCCAGCATTTT. Translating it yields CASSSTASGPQHF. V usage is TRBV14 and J usage is TRBJ1-5, with D perhaps TRBD1 (5 bases). Germline lookup yields CDR1 SGHDN and CDR2 FVKESK. This CDR3 is built from 13 residues. V lost 6 bases, J lost 9 bases, and 15 bases lay in between.

This chain joins TRBV9 and TRBJ2-1; 9 nucleotides line up with TRBD1. Trimming took 4 bases from V and 6 from J; bases not matched to a gene: 5. CDR1 is SGDLS and CDR2 is YYNGEE in the germline V gene. This CDR3 region has 14 residues. The CDR3 DNA sequence: TGTGCCAGCAGCACACAGGGGGCCGGCAATGAGCAGTTCTTC. It specifies CASSTQGAGNEQFF.

This rearrangement joins TRBV6-5 to TRBJ2-2; 11 bases line up with TRBD2. V gave up 6 bases and J gave up 8 bases; unmatched junction bases: 8. The CDR3 is made up of 15 amino acids. Germline CDR1 MNHEY, CDR2 SVGAGI. The CDR3 bases are TGTGCCAGCAGCCAAACCGGGACTAGCGGAGGGGAGCTGTTTTTT. Translation gives CASSQTGTSGGELFF.

CDR3 DNA sequence: TGTGCCAGCAGTTTATTTGCTAGCGGGGCAGGGGAGACCCAGTACTTC. Translated: CASSLFASGAGETQYF. The rearrangement uses TRBV27 and TRBJ2-5, with TRBD2 matching 9 bases. Germline CDR1 and CDR2: MNHEY and SMNVEV (reference sequence). With 1 base clipped from V and 5 bases from J, the junction kept 8 bases outside the gene matches. The CDR3 consists of 16 residues.

This chain joins TRBV7-9 and TRBJ2-3; tentatively, D is TRBD2 (6 bases). CDR1 and CDR2 from the germline V gene are SEHNR and FQNEAQ (reference sequence). Trimming took 5 bases from V and 2 from J, leaving 11 bases between them. The CDR3 is 14 amino acids. The DNA of the CDR3 is TGTGCCAGCAGCCGGCCGCGGGACACAGATACGCAGTATTTT. Translated: CASSRPRDTDTQYF.

The chain carries TRBV19 and TRBJ2-3; possible D gene TRBD2, 6 bases. The CDR3 is 14 residues long. V shed 7 bases and J shed 6 bases, with 17 bases lying between them. Looked up from germline, CDR1 is LNHDA and CDR2 is SQIVND (reference sequence). The CDR3, as DNA: TGTGCCAGTAACCTTCGGGTAGGAGGGGATACGCAGTATTTT. Translation: CASNLRVGGDTQYF. Full variable domain (outside the CDR3, taken from reference TRBV19 and TRBJ2-3): DGGITQSPKYLFRKEGQNVTLSCEQNLNHDAMYWYRQDPGQGLRLIYYSQIVNDFQKGDIAEGYSVSREKKESFPLTVTSAQKNPTAFYLCASNLRVGGDTQYFGPGTRLTVL.

The gene calls are TRBV9 and TRBJ1-1; no reliable D call. Trimming shortened V by 0 bases and J by 0 bases, and 9 bases separated the two germline ends. The CDR3 runs 15 residues. CDR1 is SGDLS and CDR2 is YYNGEE in the germline V gene. The CDR3 loop reads CASSVVKGMNTEAFF. The CDR3 coding sequence is TGTGCCAGCAGCGTAGTGAAGGGAATGAACACTGAAGCTTTCTTT. Looking up the rest from reference TRBV9 and TRBJ1-1 gives the full variable domain: DSGVTQTPKHLITATGQRVTLRCSPRSGDLSVYWYQQSLDQGLQFLIQYYNGEERAKGNILERFSAQQFPDLHSELNLSSLELGDSALYFCASSVVKGMNTEAFFGQGTRLTVV.

In nucleotides, the CDR3 is TGTGCCGGCGGGACACCCAACACCGGGGAGCTGTTTTTT. This translates into CAGGTPNTGELFF. The rearrangement joins TRBV15 to TRBJ2-2; D is tentatively TRBD1 or TRBD2 (6 bases each). Trimming pared 11 bases from V and 2 bases from J, leaving 12 bases between. The CDR3 runs to 13 residues. Germline V lookup: CDR1 LNHNV, CDR2 YYDKDF (reference sequence).